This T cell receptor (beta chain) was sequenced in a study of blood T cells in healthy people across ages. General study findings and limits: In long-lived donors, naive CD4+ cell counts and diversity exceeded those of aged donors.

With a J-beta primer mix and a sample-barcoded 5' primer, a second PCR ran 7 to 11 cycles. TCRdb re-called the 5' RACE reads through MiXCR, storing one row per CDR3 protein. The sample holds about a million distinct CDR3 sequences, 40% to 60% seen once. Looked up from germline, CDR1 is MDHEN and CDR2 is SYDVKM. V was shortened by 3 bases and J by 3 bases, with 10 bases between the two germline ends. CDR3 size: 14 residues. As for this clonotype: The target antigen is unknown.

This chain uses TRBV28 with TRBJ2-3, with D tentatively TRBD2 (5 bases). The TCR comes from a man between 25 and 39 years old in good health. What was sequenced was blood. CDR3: CASSLLRVTDTQYF. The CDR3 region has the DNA TGTGCCAGCAGTTTGCTGCGGGTTACAGATACGCAGTATTTT.